This T cell receptor (beta chain) comes out of a study of T cell responses to AZD1222 COVID-19 vaccine (dated by TCRdb to the early 2020s). For context, the study as a whole: TCR sequencing was performed for roughly 250 trial participants, of whom around 200 were given two doses of AZD1222 and some 26 were given two doses of MenACWY control vaccine. Trial participants were enrolled by age into 18-55, 56-69 and 70-plus year subgroups, with around 150, 28 and 57 TCR-sequenced participants respectively.

Broad study findings and their caveats: Participants were mostly white British, with more females than males. The authors suggested clonal diversity may have been underestimated. No day 14 peak-response samples were available, so repertoires were characterized only after the peak T cell response. In the small 56-69-year group, the increase in depth fell short of significance, most likely because of low power. The vaccine-associated CD4 TCRs covered the entire spike protein, and the dominant responses fell in regions 160-218 and 743-854. A significant rise in spike-specific TCR breadth and depth was observed after two AZD1222 doses relative to day 0 and relative to MenACWY recipients. Epitopes outside the regions mutated in the B.1.351 and B.1.1.7 variants were reportedly recognized by nearly half of the unique spike-specific TCRs. Conclusions about previously exposed vaccinees are limited, since just five or six AZD1222 recipients were seropositive for SARS-CoV-2 at baseline.

The CDR3 starts with the cysteine, ends with the phenylalanine, and has 14 residues. Just CDR3 DNA is preserved here, 42 bases in frame from base 1. CDR1 LNHDA and CDR2 SQIVND are derived from the germline V gene (reference sequence). Relative to germline, V is 0 bases shorter and J is 3 bases shorter, with 9 bases between their ends. Regarding this clone: The antigen it binds to is not known. No much larger clone exists at a distance of one base, and base qualities are not known.

The intended sense of this specimen's time point label: about 28 days (+/-7) after the second vaccine dose. AZD1222 recipients with second doses at about 4 weeks or about 12 weeks were pooled, because spike-specific TCR depth and breadth did not differ between schedules. Vaccinee samples were obtained from the UK trials COV001 and COV002, which included a single-blind randomized controlled phase 2/3 trial of AZD1222 (ChAdOx1 nCoV-19) in healthy adults. For TCRbeta chain sequencing, PBMC samples were collected from trial participants at day 0 and at day 28 after the second dose. The CDR3 regions of human TCRbeta chains were subjected to immunosequencing. In the paper's pipeline: Repertoire TCRs were matched against a reference library of SARS-CoV-2-specific TCRs generated with the MIRA antigen-specificity platform. Breadth was defined as the fraction of unique TCRs that were SARS-CoV-2-associated. Depth was defined as the fraction of total T cells that were SARS-CoV-2-associated. Using the MIRA data, every spike-specific TCR was mapped to the spike region that the TCR reacted to and assigned to either a CD4 or a CD8 class. Log10-transformed breadth and depth values were compared by one-way ANOVA with Sidak's multiple comparisons tests. TCRdb retrieved this table from immuneACCESS and kept in-frame rearrangements only. Not all clones are present; in checked studies, unresolved V genes account for under half, and no reason is known for the remainder. Clone size and the V and J calls come from that table; the DNA yielded D and trimming. For this sample the table gives 170,000 or so clones, of which almost 90% were detected only once. The top ten hold about 9.9% of the sample.

The chain employs TRBV19 and TRBJ2-7, with no confidently assigned D gene. Sequenced material: peripheral blood, taken 28 days after the second AZD1222 dose. The TCR originated in an adult who received the AZD1222 COVID-19 vaccine. The CDR3 reads as follows: CASSIDPRSYEQYF. Read as DNA, the sequence is TGTGCCAGTAGTATAGATCCTCGGAGCTACGAGCAGTACTTC.